This entry is about one T cell receptor beta chain. These data come from a study of blood T cells in healthy people across ages. It was with a sample-barcoded 5' primer and a J-beta primer mix that a second PCR of roughly 6 to 12 cycles was run. MiXCR, run by TCRdb on the 5' RACE reads, gives a single entry per CDR3 protein. The repertoire consists of about 1,800,000 distinct CDR3 sequences, with 28% occurring once and the leading ten covering roughly 8%. This receptor was obtained from a woman under 40 in good health. Sequenced material: blood.

CDR3 bases: TGTGCCAGCAGTTTCATTCAGAGTTATACGCAGTATTTT. Its protein product is CASSFIQSYTQYF. The V call is TRBV28, the J call TRBJ2-3; D is unresolved. The V end was cut by 3 bases, the J end by 7 bases, with 11 bases between. This CDR3 comprises 13 residues. Germline V gene lookup returns CDR1 MDHEN and CDR2 SYDVKM. Full variable domain (missing parts from reference TRBV28 and TRBJ2-3): DVKVTQSSRYLVKRTGEKVFLECVQDMDHENMFWYRQDPGLGLRLIYFSYDVKMKEKGDIPEGYSVSREKKERFSLILESASTNQTSMYLCASSFIQSYTQYFGPGTRLTVL.